This T cell receptor beta chain originates from a study of T cell responses to AZD1222 COVID-19 vaccine. Trimming shortened V by 8 bases and J by 3 bases, and 11 bases separated the two germline ends. CDR1 is KGHSH and CDR2 is LQKENI in the germline V gene. This CDR3 has 13 amino acids. Data came from immunoSEQ multiplex PCR; TCRdb stores just in-frame clones and leaves some out. The table lists about 120,000 clones, 85% to 90% of them singletons. The starting material was peripheral blood, obtained on day 0 of AZD1222 vaccination. This chain uses TRBV18 with TRBJ1-5; the D is unclear. The sequence was obtained from an adult in good health. CDR3 sequence (DNA): TGTGCCAGCGCCCTCGAGTTCAATCAGCCCCAGCATTTT. Its protein product is CASALEFNQPQHF.